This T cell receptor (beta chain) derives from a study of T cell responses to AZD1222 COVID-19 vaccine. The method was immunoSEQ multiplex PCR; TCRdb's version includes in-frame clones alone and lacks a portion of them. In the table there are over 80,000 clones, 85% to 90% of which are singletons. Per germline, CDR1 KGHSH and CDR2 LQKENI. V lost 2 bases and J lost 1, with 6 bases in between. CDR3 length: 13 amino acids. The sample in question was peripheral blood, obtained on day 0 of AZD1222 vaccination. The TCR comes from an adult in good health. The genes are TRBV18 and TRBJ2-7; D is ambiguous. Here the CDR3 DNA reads TGTGCCAGCTCACCAACGAATTCCTACGAGCAGTACTTC. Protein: CASSPTNSYEQYF.